One sample yielded the 5 T cell receptor beta chains listed below, sequenced in a study of T cell responses to AZD1222 COVID-19 vaccine. The protocol was immunoSEQ multiplex PCR, while the TCRdb copy is restricted to in-frame clones and leaves out a portion. The sample includes 85,000 to 130,000 clones, 85% to 90% of them seen just once. This sample comprised peripheral blood, obtained on day 0 of AZD1222 vaccination. The receptors stem from an adult in good health.

The chain combines TRBV5-1 with TRBJ2-3; 10 bases are shared with TRBD2. The J segment lost 6 bases and the V segment lost 0 bases, leaving 4 bases of the junction unmatched. The CDR3 is 15 amino acids. Per germline, CDR1 SGHRS and CDR2 YFSETQ. The CDR3 loop reads CASSLGLAGADTQYF. The CDR3 nucleotides read TGCGCCAGCAGCTTGGGTCTAGCGGGAGCGGATACGCAGTATTTT.

In nucleotides, the CDR3 is TGTGCCAGCTCAAAGACCGGGACTAGCCCCGGGGAGCTGTTTTTT. Residues: CASSKTGTSPGELFF. The chain employs TRBV18 and TRBJ2-2; TRBD2 agrees at 9 bases. CDR1 is KGHSH and CDR2 is LQKENI in the germline V gene. The CDR3 runs to 15 residues. V dropped 5 bases and J dropped 6; count of bases not matched to a gene: 7.

The chain uses TRBV7-7 and TRBJ2-5; tentative D call: TRBD2 (5 bases). The CDR3 is 15 amino acids. CDR1 and CDR2 from the germline V gene are SSHAT and FNYEAQ (reference sequence). Between the trimmed V and J ends, which lost 6 bases and 0 bases, there was a span of 14 bases. The DNA of the CDR3 is TGTGCCAGCAGTAAAAACCCGGGAAACCAAGAGACCCAGTACTTC. Residues: CASSKNPGNQETQYF.

The chain combines TRBV27 with TRBJ1-2; D gene ambiguous. Germline CDR1 and CDR2: MNHEY and SMNVEV (reference sequence). Trimming cost V 4 bases and J 4 bases, with 10 bases left between them. The CDR3 contains 13 residues. CDR3 DNA: TGTGCCAGCAGTTGGACGGCCTCCTATGGCTACACCTTC. Encoded protein: CASSWTASYGYTF.

This clone has just a few counts. The rearrangement joins TRBV12-3 or TRBV12-4 to TRBJ1-6; D uncertain. The V and J ends lost 3 bases and 10 bases respectively, with 10 bases between them. This CDR3 contains 13 residues. The CDR3, as DNA: TGTGCCAGCAGTTTCCGGGCGGGCTCACCCCTCCACTTT. Translated: CASSFRAGSPLHF.